The 9 T cell receptor beta chains given below trace back to one sample, sequenced in a study of T cell repertoires in cytomegalovirus infection. These receptors lack a known antigen. TCRdb used MiXCR to reprocess the reads, holding one entry per CDR3 protein. Of around 800,000 distinct CDR3 sequences listed, 30% to 35% are singletons. Sequencing used cultured CD8+ T cells from PBMCs, obtained from culture after CMV antigen stimulation. The receptors were sampled from a human donor in good health (CMV status not recorded). Some clones in this sample may be carry-over from other donors' samples.

V is TRBV11-2 and J is TRBJ1-1; perhaps TRBD1 as D (5 bases). This CDR3 contains 12 residues. V was clipped by 6 bases and J by 6 bases, with 11 bases between them. CDR1 is SGHAT and CDR2 is FQNNGV in the germline V gene. In nucleotides, the CDR3 is TGTGCCAGCAGGTCAGGGTCTCCTGAAGCTTTCTTT. Residues: CASRSGSPEAFF.

This clonotype was seen more than once but under ten times. The chain is built from TRBV7-9 and TRBJ1-2; no clear D. V shed 4 bases and J shed 3 bases, with 9 bases lying between them. The germline CDR1 and CDR2 sequences are SEHNR and FQNEAQ (reference sequence). The CDR3 has 13 residues. The CDR3, as DNA: TGTGCCAGCAGCTCCCCTGCCGACTATGGCTACACCTTC. It yields the protein CASSSPADYGYTF.

The table lists this clonotype with a few counts. This chain links TRBV12-3 or TRBV12-4 with TRBJ2-1; D remains ambiguous. V was shortened by 3 bases and J by 2 bases, with 11 bases between the two germline ends. The CDR3 consists of 15 residues. Written as DNA, the CDR3 is TGTGCCAGCAGTTTTCGACCCCCGCCCTACAATGAGCAGTTCTTC. It specifies CASSFRPPPYNEQFF.

This clonotype has ten or more counts. This chain joins TRBV7-2 and TRBJ2-7; possible D gene TRBD1, 5 bases. The CDR3 consists of 14 residues. Germline V CDR1 and CDR2: SGHTA, FQGNSA. Trimming left V 1 base short and J 3 bases short, with 10 bases between. CDR3 sequence: CASSLGGQGYEQYV. CDR3 nucleotide sequence: TGTGCCAGCAGCTTAGGGGGCCAGGGCTACGAGCAGTACGTC.

This clonotype was seen a few times. The chain links TRBV6-2 or TRBV6-3 to TRBJ2-7; 9 bases match TRBD1. The V gene end was trimmed by 0 bases and the J gene end by 0 bases; junction bases not matched to a gene: 9. Germline V gene data show CDR1 as MNHEY and CDR2 as SVGEGT. The CDR3 is 18 residues long. In DNA form, the CDR3 reads TGTGCCAGCAGTTACTCGGCAGTACAGGGGGCGCGCTCCTACGAGCAGTACGTC. It translates to CASSYSAVQGARSYEQYV.

This sequence joins TRBV7-9 and TRBJ1-4, with unresolved D. The CDR3 has 15 residues. The germline gives CDR1 SEHNR, CDR2 FQNEAQ (reference sequence). V was clipped by 5 bases and J by 0 bases, with 10 bases between them. The chain's CDR3 is CASSTFNATNEKLFF. The CDR3 DNA sequence: TGTGCCAGCAGCACCTTCAACGCAACTAATGAAAAACTGTTTTTT. The variable domain in full, completed from reference TRBV7-9 and TRBJ1-4, reads DTGVSQNPRHKITKRGQNVTFRCDPISEHNRLYWYRQTLGQGPEFLTYFQNEAQLEKSRLLSDRFSAERPKGSFSTLEIQRTEQGDSAMYLCASSTFNATNEKLFFGSGTQLSVL.

This chain joins TRBV7-9 and TRBJ1-4, with D perhaps matching TRBD1 (6 bases). The germline V gene encodes CDR1 SEHNR and CDR2 FQNEAQ (reference sequence). CDR3 length: 14 residues. V lost 5 bases to trimming and J lost 8 bases, with 15 bases between them. The CDR3 sequence: CASSKQGVREKLFF. CDR3 bases: TGTGCCAGCAGCAAACAGGGAGTAAGGGAAAAACTGTTTTTT. The variable domain in full, completed from reference TRBV7-9 and TRBJ1-4, reads DTGVSQNPRHKITKRGQNVTFRCDPISEHNRLYWYRQTLGQGPEFLTYFQNEAQLEKSRLLSDRFSAERPKGSFSTLEIQRTEQGDSAMYLCASSKQGVREKLFFGSGTQLSVL.

J is TRBJ1-6 and V is TRBV6-1, with D unresolved. The V end was cut by 5 bases, the J end by 1 base, with 18 bases between. CDR3 length: 18 amino acids. The germline gives CDR1 MNHNS, CDR2 SASEGT. CDR3 nucleotide sequence: TGTGCCAGCAGTATAACCGACGCTGAAGGGTCCTATAATTCACCCCTCCACTTT. As protein: CASSITDAEGSYNSPLHF.

As for this clonotype: This may be a read error: a much more frequent sequence differs by one nucleotide. The CDR3 region is CASSRRRVAEETQYF. As DNA, the CDR3 is TGTGCCAGCAGCAGGCGCAGGGTGGCGGAAGAGACCCAGTACTTC. V usage is TRBV7-8 and J usage is TRBJ2-5, with D possibly TRBD1 on 5 matching bases. Trimming left V 5 bases short and J 3 bases short, with 16 bases between. From germline, CDR1 is SGHVS and CDR2 FQNEAQ. The CDR3 spans 15 residues.